The clone carrying this T cell receptor beta chain turned up a few times. In the original processing: Estimated nucleated cell counts came from reference gene primer amplification. The data were produced by immunoSEQ multiplex PCR, yet TCRdb's version contains in-frame clones alone and is incomplete. The V and J calls and clone size are taken from that table; D and trimming were inferred from the DNA. The sample lists some 100,000 clones; around 84% were seen once. This CDR3 has 15 amino acids. The V gene's germline CDR1 is MNHEY and CDR2 SVGAGI. V shed 5 bases and J shed 0 bases, with 13 bases lying between them. This sample was taken from a study of blood T cell repertoires in COVID-19. Study summary: Both acute and convalescent COVID-19 samples were obtained from the United States, Italy and Spain. The analysed material was cDNA or gDNA that came from T cells, B-cell-depleted T cells, or PBMCs.

The sample consisted of peripheral blood. V and J are TRBV6-5 and TRBJ2-5; D is possibly TRBD1 (6 bases). This receptor was identified in a woman in her 70s with active or convalescent COVID-19. The CDR3 DNA sequence: TGTGCCAGCAGTACCCGGACAGTGTACCAAGAGACCCAGTACTTC. This gives the protein CASSTRTVYQETQYF.